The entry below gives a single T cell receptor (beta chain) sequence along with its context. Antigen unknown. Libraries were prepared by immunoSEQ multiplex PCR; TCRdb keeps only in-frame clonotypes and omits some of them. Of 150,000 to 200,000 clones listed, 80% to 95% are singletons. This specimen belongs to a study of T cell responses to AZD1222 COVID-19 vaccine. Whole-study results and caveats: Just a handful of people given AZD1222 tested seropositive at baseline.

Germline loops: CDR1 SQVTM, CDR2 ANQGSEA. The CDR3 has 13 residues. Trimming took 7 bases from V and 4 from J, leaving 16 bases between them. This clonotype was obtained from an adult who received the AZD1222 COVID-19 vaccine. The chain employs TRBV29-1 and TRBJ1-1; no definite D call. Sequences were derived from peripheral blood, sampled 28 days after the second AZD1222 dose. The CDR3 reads CSGQGILGTEAFF. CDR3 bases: TGCAGCGGACAAGGAATTTTGGGCACTGAAGCTTTCTTT.